This T cell receptor beta chain emerged from a study of blood T cell repertoires in COVID-19. Study-level background: In each case, the material was cDNA or gDNA derived from T cells, B-cell-depleted T cells, or PBMCs.

The sample holds a few counts of this clone. Assay: immunoSEQ multiplex PCR; the TCRdb copy retains only in-frame clones and omits some. The sample contains over 200,000 clones, 81% of which appear only once. Clinical histories supplied by participants themselves formed the basis of cohort assignment. The CDR3 has 14 residues. The V gene end was trimmed by 6 bases and the J gene end by 2 bases; junction bases not matched to a gene: 5. Germline-derived CDR1 and CDR2 are SGHTA and FQGTGA. The specimen sequenced was PBMCs or T cells enriched from blood (not recorded which). V usage is TRBV7-3 and J usage is TRBJ2-3, with 7 bases that match TRBD1. This clonotype was sampled from a woman in her forties or fifties with acute COVID-19. CDR3 coding DNA: TGTGCCAGCAGTCCGGGACAGCTCACAGATACGCAGTATTTT. Residues: CASSPGQLTDTQYF.